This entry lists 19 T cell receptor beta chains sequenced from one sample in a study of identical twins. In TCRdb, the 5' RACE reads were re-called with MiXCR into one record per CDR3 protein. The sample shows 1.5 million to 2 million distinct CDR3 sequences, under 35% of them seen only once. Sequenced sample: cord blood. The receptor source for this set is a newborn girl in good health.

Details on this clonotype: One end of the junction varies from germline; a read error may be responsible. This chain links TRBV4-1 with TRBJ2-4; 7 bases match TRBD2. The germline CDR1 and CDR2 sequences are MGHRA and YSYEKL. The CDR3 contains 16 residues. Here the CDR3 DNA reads TGCACCAGCAGCCAAACTCTAGCGGACGCCAAAAACATTCAGTACTTC. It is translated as CTSSQTLADAKNIQYF.

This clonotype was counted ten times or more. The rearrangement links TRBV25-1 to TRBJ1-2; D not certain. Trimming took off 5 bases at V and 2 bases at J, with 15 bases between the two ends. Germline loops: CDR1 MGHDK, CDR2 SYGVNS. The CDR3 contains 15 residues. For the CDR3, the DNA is TGTGCCAGCAGTACTACAGCCCTTTCCAACTATGGCTACACCTTC. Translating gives CASSTTALSNYGYTF.

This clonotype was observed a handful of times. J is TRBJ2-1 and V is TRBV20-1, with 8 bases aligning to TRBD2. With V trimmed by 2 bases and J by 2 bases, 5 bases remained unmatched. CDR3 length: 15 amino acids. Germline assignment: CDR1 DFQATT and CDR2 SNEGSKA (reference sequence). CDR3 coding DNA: TGCAGTGCTAGAACCGGGACTAGGACCTACAATGAGCAGTTCTTC. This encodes CSARTGTRTYNEQFF.

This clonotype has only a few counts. This CDR3 is CSVRTGRIYEQFF. DNA of the CDR3: TGCAGCGTTAGGACAGGGAGGATCTACGAGCAGTTCTTC. This rearrangement joins TRBV29-1 to TRBJ2-1; TRBD1 matches 8 bases. Germline CDR1 SQVTM, CDR2 ANQGSEA. The J segment lost 10 bases and the V segment lost 5 bases, leaving 10 bases of the junction unmatched. The CDR3 is 13 residues long.

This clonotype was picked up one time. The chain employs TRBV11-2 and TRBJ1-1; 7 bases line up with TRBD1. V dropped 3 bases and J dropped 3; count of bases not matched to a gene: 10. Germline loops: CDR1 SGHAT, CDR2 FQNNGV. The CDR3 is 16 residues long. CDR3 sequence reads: CASSFPRQGRYTEAFF. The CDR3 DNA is TGTGCCAGCAGCTTCCCTAGACAGGGCCGCTACACTGAAGCTTTCTTT. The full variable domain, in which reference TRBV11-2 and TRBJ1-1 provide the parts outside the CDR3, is EAGVAQSPRYKIIEKRQSVAFWCNPISGHATLYWYQQILGQGPKLLIQFQNNGVVDDSQLPKDRFSAERLKGVDSTLKIQPAKLEDSAVYLCASSFPRQGRYTEAFFGQGTRLTVV.

CDR3 amino acids: CSARGVGTGTEAFF. The CDR3 DNA reads TGCAGTGCTAGAGGTGTGGGGACAGGCACTGAAGCTTTCTTT. V gene TRBV20-1 combines with J gene TRBJ1-1; 8 nucleotides agree with TRBD1. The germline V gene encodes CDR1 DFQATT and CDR2 SNEGSKA (reference sequence). The CDR3 extends over 14 amino acids. V shed 1 base, J shed 4 bases, and the junction held 5 bases outside the gene matches.

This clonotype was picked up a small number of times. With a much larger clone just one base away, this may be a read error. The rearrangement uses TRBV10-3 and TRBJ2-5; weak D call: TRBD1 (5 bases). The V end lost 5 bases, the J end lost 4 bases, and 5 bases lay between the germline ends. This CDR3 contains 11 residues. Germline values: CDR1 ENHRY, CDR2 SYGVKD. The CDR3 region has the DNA TGTGCCATCAGTCAGGGAGAGACCCAGTACTTC. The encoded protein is CAISQGETQYF.

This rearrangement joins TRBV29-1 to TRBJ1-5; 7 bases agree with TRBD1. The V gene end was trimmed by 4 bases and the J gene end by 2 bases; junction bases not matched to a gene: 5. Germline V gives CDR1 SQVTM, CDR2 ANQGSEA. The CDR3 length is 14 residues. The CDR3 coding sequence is TGCAGCGTTGTGGGCAGGGGGGGCAATCAGCCCCAGCATTTT. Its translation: CSVVGRGGNQPQHF.

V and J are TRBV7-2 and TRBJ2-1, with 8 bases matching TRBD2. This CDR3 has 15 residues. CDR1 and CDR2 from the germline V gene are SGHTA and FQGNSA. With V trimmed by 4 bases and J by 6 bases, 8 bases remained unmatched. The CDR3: CASSSGLVVRNEQFF. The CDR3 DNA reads TGTGCCAGCAGCTCGGGACTAGTGGTCCGCAATGAGCAGTTCTTC.

The CDR3 sequence is CASSLEAGVIYGYTF. In DNA, the CDR3 is TGTGCCAGCAGCTTAGAGGCAGGGGTGATCTATGGCTACACCTTC. The chain links TRBV7-2 to TRBJ1-2, with D possibly being TRBD1 (6 bases). The CDR3 loop spans 15 amino acids. V gave up 1 base and J gave up 4 bases, with 13 bases separating them. Germline-derived CDR1 and CDR2 are SGHTA and FQGNSA.

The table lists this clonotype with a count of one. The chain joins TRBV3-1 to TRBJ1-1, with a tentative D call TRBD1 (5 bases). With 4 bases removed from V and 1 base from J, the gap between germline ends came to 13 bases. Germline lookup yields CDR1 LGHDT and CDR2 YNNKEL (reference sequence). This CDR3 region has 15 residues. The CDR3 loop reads CASSPRETGNTEAFF. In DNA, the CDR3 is TGTGCCAGCAGCCCCAGGGAGACCGGGAACACTGAAGCTTTCTTT.

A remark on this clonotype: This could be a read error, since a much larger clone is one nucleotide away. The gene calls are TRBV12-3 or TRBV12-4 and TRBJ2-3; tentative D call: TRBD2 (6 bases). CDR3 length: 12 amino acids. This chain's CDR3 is CASSPGLHTEYF. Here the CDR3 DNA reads TGTGCCAGCAGTCCGGGACTTCATACGGAGTATTTT.

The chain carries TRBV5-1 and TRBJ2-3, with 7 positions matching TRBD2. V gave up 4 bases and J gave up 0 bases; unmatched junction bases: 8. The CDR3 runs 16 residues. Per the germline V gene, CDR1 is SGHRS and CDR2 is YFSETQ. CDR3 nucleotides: TGCGCCAGCAGCCACGGACTAGTCCTTAGCACAGATACGCAGTATTTT. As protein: CASSHGLVLSTDTQYF.

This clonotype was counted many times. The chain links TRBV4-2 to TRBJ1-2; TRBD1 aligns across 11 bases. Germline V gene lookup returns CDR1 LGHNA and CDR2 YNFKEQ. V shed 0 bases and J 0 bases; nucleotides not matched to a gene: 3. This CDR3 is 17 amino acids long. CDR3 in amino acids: CASSQDGGQGANYGYTF. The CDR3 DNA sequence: TGTGCCAGCAGCCAAGATGGGGGACAGGGGGCTAACTATGGCTACACCTTC.

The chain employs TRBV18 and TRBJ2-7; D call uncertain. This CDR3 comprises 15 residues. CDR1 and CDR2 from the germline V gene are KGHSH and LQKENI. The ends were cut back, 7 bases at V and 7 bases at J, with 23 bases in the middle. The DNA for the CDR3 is TGTGCCAGCTTACCGACACCGACACTTTACAATGAGCAGTACTTC. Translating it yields CASLPTPTLYNEQYF.

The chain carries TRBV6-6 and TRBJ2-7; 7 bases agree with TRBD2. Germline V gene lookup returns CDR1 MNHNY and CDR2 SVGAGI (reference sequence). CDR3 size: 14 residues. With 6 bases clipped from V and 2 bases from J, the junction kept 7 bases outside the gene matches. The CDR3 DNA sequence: TGTGCCAGCAGCGCCGGGACTACCGCCTACGAGCAGTACTTC. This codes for CASSAGTTAYEQYF.

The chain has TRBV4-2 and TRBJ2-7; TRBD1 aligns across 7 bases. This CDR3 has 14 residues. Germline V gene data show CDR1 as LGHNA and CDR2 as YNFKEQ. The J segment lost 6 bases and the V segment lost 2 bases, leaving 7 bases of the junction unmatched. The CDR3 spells CASSQSIGTAEQYF. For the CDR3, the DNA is TGTGCCAGCAGCCAAAGCATCGGGACAGCCGAGCAGTACTTC.

The DNA for the CDR3 is TGTGCCATCAGTGAGTCGTTAGGACCGGCCTACGAGCAGTACTTC. Translated: CAISESLGPAYEQYF. The chain uses TRBV10-3 and TRBJ2-7; unclear D gene. Germline CDR1 and CDR2: ENHRY and SYGVKD. The germline V and J ends were trimmed by 0 bases and 2 bases, with 11 bases remaining between them. The CDR3 has 15 amino acids.

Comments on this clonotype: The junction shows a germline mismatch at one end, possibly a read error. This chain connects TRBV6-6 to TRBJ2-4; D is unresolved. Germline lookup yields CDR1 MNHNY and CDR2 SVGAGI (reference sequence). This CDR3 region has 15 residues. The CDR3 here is CAGSYSAGAKNIQYF. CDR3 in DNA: TGTGCCGGCAGTTACTCGGCAGGAGCCAAAAACATTCAGTACTTC.